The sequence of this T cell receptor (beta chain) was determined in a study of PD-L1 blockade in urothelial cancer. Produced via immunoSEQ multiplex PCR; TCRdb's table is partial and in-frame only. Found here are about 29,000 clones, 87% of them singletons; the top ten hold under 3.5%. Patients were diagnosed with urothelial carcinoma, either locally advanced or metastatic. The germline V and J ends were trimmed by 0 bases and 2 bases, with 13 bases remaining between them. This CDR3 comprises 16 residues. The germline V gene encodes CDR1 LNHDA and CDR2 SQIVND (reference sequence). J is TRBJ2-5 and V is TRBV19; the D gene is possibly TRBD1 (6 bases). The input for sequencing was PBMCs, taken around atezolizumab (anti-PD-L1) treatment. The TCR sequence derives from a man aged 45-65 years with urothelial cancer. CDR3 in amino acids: CASSIDHVGTQETQYF. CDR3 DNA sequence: TGTGCCAGTAGTATAGATCATGTCGGGACACAAGAGACCCAGTACTTC.